These T cell receptor beta chains were read from a single sample in a study of shared clonotypes between healthy human individuals. Profiling relied on immunoSEQ multiplex PCR, and the TCRdb table lists in-frame clones only, not all of them. The data contain about 2.3 million clones, over 85% of them singletons. Input material: naive CD4+ T cells from PBMCs. The receptors were sampled from a man in his late teens or twenties in good health. Some clones in this sample may be carry-over from other donors' samples. Both conserved end residues are part of each CDR3. The D gene is left open where the match is weak. Some rows mark clone size as missing; the rest say once, few, many or name a class of expanded clone.

size	D	J	V	DNA	CDR3
-	-	TRBJ2-7	TRBV28	TGTGCCAGCAGCCGCCCCTACGAGCAGTACTTC	CASSRPYEQYF
-	-	TRBJ1-2	TRBV5-4	TGTGCCAGCAGCTTGTGGACCGATGGCTACACCTTC	CASSLWTDGYTF
once	-	TRBJ2-1	TRBV2	TGTGCCAGCAGTGAAGCGCCACCTCGAGGTGGGTACAATGAGCAGTTCTTC	CASSEAPPRGGYNEQFF
-	TRBD1	TRBJ1-3	TRBV5-6	TGTGCCAGCAGCTTTCGCTGGGACAGGCCAGGAAACACCATATATTTT	CASSFRWDRPGNTIYF
few	-	TRBJ1-5	TRBV7-3	TGTGCCAGCAGCTTACATGCCGGCCAGCCCCAGCATTTT	CASSLHAGQPQHF
-	-	TRBJ2-3	TRBV6-5	TGTGCCAGCAGACAGAGCACAGATACGCAGTATTTT	CASRQSTDTQYF
-	-	TRBJ1-2	TRBV10-2	TGCGCCACCGCCGGGGCCCCAACTCCCTATGGCTACACCTTC	CATAGAPTPYGYTF
-	-	TRBJ1-5	TRBV19	TGTGCCAGTAGTCCCCGCTCTATCGGGCCCCAGCATTTT	CASSPRSIGPQHF
-	TRBD2	TRBJ2-5	TRBV11-2	TGTGCCAGCAGCACTGGACTAGCGGGAAGGGTTTCAGAGACCCAGTACTTC	CASSTGLAGRVSETQYF
-	-	TRBJ2-3	TRBV2	TGTGCCAGCAGTGACGTGGTGAGCACAGATACGCAGTATTTT	CASSDVVSTDTQYF
many	-	TRBJ2-7	TRBV6-5	TGTGCCAGCTCAGAAGGCGACTACGAGCAGTACTTC	CASSEGDYEQYF
-	TRBD2	TRBJ2-2	TRBV4-2	TGTGCCAGCAGCCAGGGTACTAGCGTAGCGAACACCGGGGAGCTGTTTTTT	CASSQGTSVANTGELFF
-	-	TRBJ2-1	TRBV19	TGTGCCAGTAGTATCCCCGGGGGTAGGAGGAATGAGCAGTTCTTC	CASSIPGGRRNEQFF
-	TRBD1	TRBJ2-3	TRBV11-2	TGTGCCAGCAGCCCCTGGGGGACAGGGGATCTAGGTACGCAGTATTTT	CASSPWGTGDLGTQYF
once	-	TRBJ2-1	TRBV11-3	TGTGCCAGCAGCCCGGACTCTTACTACAATGAGCAGTTCTTC	CASSPDSYYNEQFF
few	-	TRBJ1-4	TRBV19	TGTGCCAGTAGTATATGGGGGGCGGATGAAAAACTGTTTTTT	CASSIWGADEKLFF
few	-	TRBJ1-4	TRBV2	TGTGCCGAACGTGGCCAGGGTGTAGAAAAACTGTTTTTT	CAERGQGVEKLFF
-	-	TRBJ2-7	TRBV29-1	TGCAGCGCCGGTCGCGAATCCTACGAGCAGTACTTC	CSAGRESYEQYF
-	-	TRBJ2-1	TRBV18	TGTGCCAGCTCACCACCTAGGATGCGAGTCTCCTACAATGAGCAGTTCTTC	CASSPPRMRVSYNEQFF
-	TRBD1	TRBJ1-2	TRBV5-1	TGCGCCAGCAGCGGGACAGGGGGCGGTTATGGCTACACCTTC	CASSGTGGGYGYTF
-	-	TRBJ2-7	TRBV27	TGTGCCAGCAGTCCGTTCGGGACTGGCAGCTCCTACGAGCAGTACTTC	CASSPFGTGSSYEQYF
-	TRBD2	TRBJ2-2	TRBV5-4	TGTGCCAGCAGCTTGGTAGCGGGGGTTAACACCGGGGAGCTGTTTTTT	CASSLVAGVNTGELFF
-	-	TRBJ2-7	TRBV19	TGTGCCAGCAGAGGACAGTCTTCCCCCGGGGAGCAGTACTTC	CASRGQSSPGEQYF
-	-	TRBJ2-2	TRBV29-1	TGCAGCGTTGGGAAACCGACTGGAGCCGGGGAGCTGTTTTTT	CSVGKPTGAGELFF
-	-	TRBJ2-7	TRBV9	TGTGCCAGCAGCGCGTCAGGGTCGACCGCTACCTACGAGCAGTACTTC	CASSASGSTATYEQYF
-	TRBD1	TRBJ1-1	TRBV28	TGTGCCAGCATGGCCCAGGGGGGCACTGAAGCTTTCTTT	CASMAQGGTEAFF
-	TRBD2	TRBJ2-5	TRBV5-5	TGTGCCAGCACCTTAGCGGGATCGGAGACCCAGTACTTC	CASTLAGSETQYF
once	TRBD2	TRBJ2-3	TRBV4-2	TGTGCCAGCAGCCAAGGCCTAGCGGGAGACGATACGCAGTATTTT	CASSQGLAGDDTQYF
-	-	TRBJ2-1	TRBV11-3	TGTGCCAGCAGCTTAGAAGTAGTGGGTGAGCAGTTCTTC	CASSLEVVGEQFF
once	-	TRBJ1-5	TRBV18	TGTGCCAGCTCAACGACACGGACAGATAATCAGCCCCAGCATTTT	CASSTTRTDNQPQHF
-	-	TRBJ1-5	TRBV6-1	TGTGCTCAAAACCAGCCCCAGCATTTT	CAQNQPQHF
-	-	TRBJ1-4	TRBV25-1	TGTGCCAGCAGTGAGGGGGGGAGAGGAAAACTGTTTTTT	CASSEGGRGKLFF
-	TRBD1	TRBJ2-7	TRBV5-1	TGCGCCAGCAGCCCCGGACAGGTACTCCTTTCGTACGAGCAGTACTTC	CASSPGQVLLSYEQYF
-	TRBD2	TRBJ2-1	TRBV4-2	TGTGCCAGCAGCCATAAACCAGCGGGAGCTTCCTACAATGAGCAGTTCTTC	CASSHKPAGASYNEQFF
-	TRBD2	TRBJ2-7	TRBV18	TGTGCCAGCTCACCAGGCCTAGCGGGTTACTACGAGCAGTACTTC	CASSPGLAGYYEQYF
-	-	TRBJ2-3	TRBV28	TGTGCCAGCAGTTTAGTGTACGCTACGCAGTATTTT	CASSLVYATQYF
-	-	TRBJ1-3	TRBV7-2	TGTGCCAGCAGCCCCCAACAGGGTTTTGAAAACACCATATATTTT	CASSPQQGFENTIYF
-	-	TRBJ2-7	TRBV4-3	TGCGCCAGCAGCCAAGATGCGGTTAGTGGGGCCTACGAGCAGTACTTC	CASSQDAVSGAYEQYF
once	-	TRBJ1-5	TRBV5-1	TGCGCCAGCAGCTATACACCGGGGGGCAATCAGCCCCAGCATTTT	CASSYTPGGNQPQHF
-	TRBD2	TRBJ2-4	TRBV19	TGTGCCCCCCCCGAGACTAGCGAACACTTGTTAGCCAAAAACATTCAGTACTTC	CAPPETSEHLLAKNIQYF
-	TRBD1	TRBJ2-3	TRBV5-6	TGTGCCAGCAGCCAACAGGGGGATACGCAGTATTTT	CASSQQGDTQYF
-	-	TRBJ2-1	TRBV4-1	TGCGCCAGCACCCGAGAGAGTCGGAGCTCCTACAATGAGCAGTTCTTC	CASTRESRSSYNEQFF
-	-	TRBJ1-2	TRBV29-1	TGCAGCGGACTCGGGGGGGTTGATGGCTACACCTTC	CSGLGGVDGYTF
-	-	TRBJ1-2	TRBV9	TGTGCCAGCAGTCGCCTTGCAGGGTCGTCGAACTATGGCTACACCTTC	CASSRLAGSSNYGYTF
-	-	TRBJ1-1	TRBV14	TGTGCCAGCAGCCAAGATAAGCGGACTCGCCAGGAAGCTTTCTTT	CASSQDKRTRQEAFF
-	-	TRBJ2-7	TRBV5-1	TGCGCCAGCAGCTTGCAGCCACCCGACCGCTACGAGCAGTACTTC	CASSLQPPDRYEQYF
few	-	TRBJ1-1	TRBV11-2	TGTGCCAGCAGCCCCAGGGAGGGGAACACTGAAGCTTTCTTT	CASSPREGNTEAFF